Following are 18 T cell receptor beta chains from one sample sequenced in a study of cytomegalovirus exposure and HLA in healthy donors. Vbeta (60) and Jbeta (13) primers were used in the PCR. The table came from immunoSEQ multiplex PCR; TCRdb's copy has only in-frame clones and leaves some out. The repertoire holds some 140,000 clones, with approximately 79% as singletons. Input material: PBMCs. These receptors all stem from a man in his late teens or twenties in good health and CMV-seronegative.

This clone showed up just a few times. CDR3 sequence (DNA): TGTGCCTTCCTCATGAAGGACAGGGGGCCCACTGAAGCTTTCTTT. Protein product: CAFLMKDRGPTEAFF. The chain couples TRBV30 to TRBJ1-1; 11 nucleotides align to TRBD1. Germline trimming cut 7 bases from V and 4 bases from J; bases unmatched to any gene: 11. Germline V gene lookup returns CDR1 GTSNPN and CDR2 SVGIG (reference sequence). This CDR3 contains 15 residues.

The CDR3 nucleotides read TGTGCCAGCAGCCGCATCCCCCGGGACAGGGTCCACAATGAGCAGTTCTTC. Residues: CASSRIPRDRVHNEQFF. The chain is built from TRBV7-9 and TRBJ2-1; 9 bases line up with TRBD1. The germline V gene encodes CDR1 SEHNR and CDR2 FQNEAQ (reference sequence). The CDR3 covers 17 residues. J was trimmed by 5 bases and V by 5 bases; bases with no gene match: 13. The complete variable domain, with remaining parts taken from reference TRBV7-9 and TRBJ2-1, reads DTGVSQNPRHKITKRGQNVTFRCDPISEHNRLYWYRQTLGQGPEFLTYFQNEAQLEKSRLLSDRFSAERPKGSFSTLEIQRTEQGDSAMYLCASSRIPRDRVHNEQFFGPGTRLTVL.

This chain joins TRBV6-6 and TRBJ1-5; 8 positions agree with TRBD1. Trimming at V came to 6 bases and at J to 6 bases, leaving 10 bases not matched to a gene. The CDR3 loop spans 15 amino acids. Germline loops: CDR1 MNHNY, CDR2 SVGAGI (reference sequence). The CDR3 region has the DNA TGTGCCAGCAGCTTCACCACCAGGGGGCCTCAGCCCCAGCATTTT. It is translated as CASSFTTRGPQPQHF.

This CDR3 is CASRAGASNQPQHF. The CDR3 DNA sequence: TGTGCCAGCAGGGCTGGGGCTAGCAATCAGCCCCAGCATTTT. The chain links TRBV2 to TRBJ1-5, with D perhaps TRBD1 (5 bases). CDR3 length: 14 amino acids. The ends were cut back, 6 bases at V and 0 bases at J, with 9 bases in the middle. Germline V gene data show CDR1 as SNHLY and CDR2 as FYNNEI.

This chain uses TRBV21-1 with TRBJ2-7; TRBD1 is the table's D call and was not checked against the DNA. TRBV21-1 is a documented pseudogene. CDR3 length equals 13 residues. The CDR3 spells CASLDRETYEQYF. The CDR3 coding sequence is TGTGCCAGCCTGGACAGGGAAACCTACGAGCAGTACTTC.

The genes are TRBV6-5 and TRBJ1-1, with 10 bases aligning to TRBD1. The CDR3 extends over 15 amino acids. V lost 5 bases and J lost 10; bases outside the gene matches: 13. Germline V lookup: CDR1 MNHEY, CDR2 SVGAGI. The CDR3 loop is CASSRPGQGLGGAFF. CDR3 DNA sequence: TGTGCCAGCAGTCGTCCGGGACAGGGGTTGGGGGGAGCTTTCTTT.

This chain uses TRBV5-5 with TRBJ1-1, with unresolved D. The CDR3 length is 13 residues. From germline, CDR1 is SGHKS and CDR2 YYEKEE (reference sequence). The germline V and J ends were trimmed by 2 bases and 10 bases, with 15 bases remaining between them. The CDR3 loop is CASSLSEGRGAFF. CDR3 DNA sequence: TGTGCCAGCAGCTTAAGCGAGGGCCGGGGAGCTTTCTTT. Using reference TRBV5-5 and TRBJ1-1 for the parts outside the CDR3, the full variable domain is DAGVTQSPTHLIKTRGQQVTLRCSPISGHKSVSWYQQVLGQGPQFIFQYYEKEERGRGNFPDRFSARQFPNYSSELNVNALLLGDSALYLCASSLSEGRGAFFGQGTRLTVV.

The rearrangement joins TRBV4-3 to TRBJ1-6; 8 bases agree with TRBD1. Germline values: CDR1 LGHNA, CDR2 YSLEER. CDR3 length: 15 amino acids. The V segment lost 1 base and the J segment 9 bases; nucleotides outside the gene matches: 5. CDR3 sequence reads: CASSQVETGVSPLHF. In DNA, the CDR3 is TGCGCCAGCAGCCAAGTGGAGACAGGGGTTTCACCCCTCCACTTT.

J is TRBJ1-1 and V is TRBV7-9, with D hard to call. The CDR3 spans 16 residues. Germline V gene data show CDR1 as SEHNR and CDR2 as FQNEAQ (reference sequence). Trimming stripped 5 bases from V and 3 bases from J, with 19 bases between. The CDR3 coding sequence is TGTGCCAGCAGCCAAGATGGTGGAGGGTCCTACACTGAAGCTTTCTTT. It is translated as CASSQDGGGSYTEAFF.

The rearrangement uses TRBV9 and TRBJ1-1; 11 bases map to TRBD1. V was clipped by 0 bases and J by 5 bases; unmatched bases: 12. CDR3 length: 18 amino acids. CDR1 and CDR2 from the germline V gene are SGDLS and YYNGEE. CDR3 DNA sequence: TGTGCCAGCAGCGTAGGCGGAGGACAGGGGGCTTCCGTTACTGAAGCTTTCTTT. It translates to CASSVGGGQGASVTEAFF.

The chain couples TRBV29-1 to TRBJ1-2; 7 bases are a match to TRBD1. From germline, CDR1 is SQVTM and CDR2 ANQGSEA. Trimming at V came to 4 bases and at J to 8 bases, leaving 7 bases not matched to a gene. This CDR3 is 12 amino acids long. CDR3 in amino acids: CSVGFQGEGYTF. CDR3 sequence (DNA): TGCAGCGTTGGGTTTCAGGGGGAGGGCTACACCTTC. The entire variable domain, with the rest obtained from reference TRBV29-1 and TRBJ1-2, is as follows: SAVISQKPSRDICQRGTSLTIQCQVDSQVTMMFWYRQQPGQSLTLIATANQGSEATYESGFVIDKFPISRPNLTFSTLTVSNMSPEDSSIYLCSVGFQGEGYTFGSGTRLTVV.

A word on this clone: The germline gene is not matched at one end of the junction; a read error may be the cause. The chain links TRBV18 to TRBJ1-1; D is perhaps TRBD1 (5 bases). From germline, CDR1 is KGHSH and CDR2 LQKENI. The CDR3 covers 11 residues. The CDR3 region has the DNA TGTGCCAGCTCACGCGGGACTGTAGCTTTCTTT. Protein sequence: CASSRGTVAFF. Full variable domain (missing parts from reference TRBV18 and TRBJ1-1): NAGVMQNPRHLVRRRGQEARLRCSPMKGHSHVYWYRQLPEEGLKFMVYLQKENIIDESGMPKERFSAEFPKEGPSILRIQQVVRGDSAAYFCASSRGTVAFFGQGTRLTVV.

This chain uses TRBV5-1 with TRBJ1-1, with 7 bases identical to TRBD1. Unmatched junction bases numbered 7, after V lost 4 bases and J lost 7 bases. Germline CDR1 and CDR2: SGHRS and YFSETQ. There are 13 residues in the CDR3. CDR3 in DNA: TGCGCCAGCAGCAATGACAGGGTCAGTGAAGCTTTCTTT. As protein: CASSNDRVSEAFF.

V gene TRBV19 combines with J gene TRBJ2-2; a possible D gene is TRBD2 (5 bases). The CDR3 runs 15 residues. CDR1 is LNHDA and CDR2 is SQIVND in the germline V gene (reference sequence). V shed 3 bases and J shed 3 bases, with 11 bases lying between them. Here the CDR3 DNA reads TGTGCCAGTAGTATGAGGGATGGGGACACCGGGGAGCTGTTTTTT. This translates into CASSMRDGDTGELFF.

The chain links TRBV27 to TRBJ1-5; TRBD1 is a possible D gene (5 bases). Trimming took 5 bases from V and 2 from J, leaving 13 bases between them. This CDR3 spans 15 amino acids. Germline lookup yields CDR1 MNHEY and CDR2 SMNVEV (reference sequence). DNA of the CDR3: TGTGCCAGCAGTGCCGACAGAACACGCAATCAGCCCCAGCATTTT. Its protein is CASSADRTRNQPQHF.

The J gene is TRBJ2-1, the V gene TRBV6-5, with 10 bases lining up with TRBD1. This CDR3 region has 14 residues. Germline loops: CDR1 MNHEY, CDR2 SVGAGI. V shed 6 bases, J shed 4 bases, and the junction held 3 bases outside the gene matches. CDR3 in amino acids: CASRRDRGYNEQFF. CDR3 coding DNA: TGTGCCAGCAGGAGGGACAGGGGATACAATGAGCAGTTCTTC.

The chain has TRBV29-1 and TRBJ2-7; 8 bases match TRBD1. The germline V gene has CDR1 SQVTM and CDR2 ANQGSEA. CDR3 length: 13 amino acids. The V gene end was trimmed by 6 bases and the J gene end by 2 bases; junction bases not matched to a gene: 6. Written as DNA, the CDR3 is TGCAGCGTGGGGCAGGGGGCCCCCTACGAGCAGTACTTC. Encoded protein: CSVGQGAPYEQYF.

V gene TRBV7-2 combines with J gene TRBJ2-7; D is uncertain. Germline-derived CDR1 and CDR2 are SGHTA and FQGNSA. V was clipped by 3 bases and J by 3 bases, with 12 bases between them. The CDR3 contains 14 residues. The CDR3 DNA follows: TGTGCCAGCAGCTTCGATCTATTTTACTACGAGCAGTACTTC. Translating gives CASSFDLFYYEQYF.